A selection of T cell receptor beta chains follows, all from one sample in a study of T cells after posttransplantation cyclophosphamide. Sequencing was performed with immunoSEQ multiplex PCR; in TCRdb, only in-frame clones are kept and a portion is missing. This table holds thousands of clones with no singletons; the top ten claim under 65%. The sequences come from PBMCs, collected after allogeneic stem cell transplant with posttransplant cyclophosphamide. These receptors all stem from a male patient between 45 and 59 years old who received an allogeneic stem cell transplant from an unrelated donor, was CMV-positive, and had acute GVHD only. Part of the T cells may come from the graft donor. The conserved cysteine and the conserved F or W are not part of the CDR3 here. The order of the fields is J gene, V gene, CDR3 protein.

J gene: TRBJ2-7; V gene: TRBV25-1; CDR3 protein: ASSEFASGPYEQY
J gene: TRBJ2-3; V gene: TRBV30; CDR3 protein: AWSVAGGSTDTQY
J gene: TRBJ1-5; V gene: TRBV19; CDR3 protein: ASSTRQFSSQPQH
J gene: TRBJ1-5; V gene: TRBV29-1; CDR3 protein: SVRGGAGSQH
J gene: TRBJ1-1; V gene: TRBV30; CDR3 protein: AWSPNWDTIASEAF
J gene: TRBJ1-2; V gene: TRBV27; CDR3 protein: ASSSTRTNYGYT
J gene: TRBJ2-7; V gene: TRBV2; CDR3 protein: ASSETSSGSSYEQY
J gene: TRBJ1-1; V gene: TRBV11-2; CDR3 protein: ASSLEGVGEAF
J gene: TRBJ1-1; V gene: TRBV19; CDR3 protein: ASSTQGYTEAF
J gene: TRBJ2-2; V gene: TRBV5-6; CDR3 protein: ASSLKRGPLGGELF
J gene: TRBJ2-7; V gene: TRBV7-9; CDR3 protein: ASTTRGGLAGSYEQY
J gene: TRBJ2-1; V gene: TRBV28; CDR3 protein: ASSPDTSGSPPYNEQF
J gene: TRBJ2-5; V gene: TRBV27; CDR3 protein: ASSSDRAGKTQY
J gene: TRBJ2-1; V gene: TRBV19; CDR3 protein: ASSTTAGGLNEQF
J gene: TRBJ1-1; V gene: TRBV4-1; CDR3 protein: ASSQEIRGTEAF
J gene: TRBJ1-3; V gene: TRBV5-5; CDR3 protein: ASSLDPGNTIY
J gene: TRBJ1-1; V gene: TRBV5-4; CDR3 protein: ASSYTAGSYTEAF
J gene: TRBJ2-7; V gene: TRBV7-9; CDR3 protein: ATPDSSYEQY
J gene: TRBJ2-5; V gene: TRBV5-1; CDR3 protein: ASSQTVGVQETQY
J gene: TRBJ2-1; V gene: TRBV5-1; CDR3 protein: ASSTDSSGSSYNEQF
J gene: TRBJ1-1; V gene: TRBV5-4; CDR3 protein: ASSLGGELNTEAF
J gene: TRBJ2-4; V gene: TRBV9; CDR3 protein: ASSGTSGRGGDLNIQY
J gene: TRBJ2-7; V gene: TRBV5-5; CDR3 protein: ASSPWDSYEQY
J gene: TRBJ2-7; V gene: TRBV7-6; CDR3 protein: ASSVAGPPRNEQY
J gene: TRBJ2-3; V gene: TRBV4-2; CDR3 protein: ASSQDPGLAGPGDTQY
J gene: TRBJ2-1; V gene: TRBV12-5; CDR3 protein: ASGFRTGGFNEQF
J gene: TRBJ1-6; V gene: TRBV7-2; CDR3 protein: ASSSGQGGDSPLH
J gene: TRBJ2-3; V gene: TRBV10-3; CDR3 protein: AIRDSGSTDTQY
J gene: TRBJ2-3; V gene: TRBV4-2; CDR3 protein: ASSQAGGDFPTDTQY
J gene: TRBJ2-7; V gene: TRBV5-8; CDR3 protein: ASSFGRGEQY
J gene: TRBJ1-6; V gene: TRBV13; CDR3 protein: ASSRGTFSPLH
J gene: TRBJ2-7; V gene: TRBV5-8; CDR3 protein: ASSLVSRGYEQY
J gene: TRBJ2-7; V gene: TRBV27; CDR3 protein: ASSLGQGARSEQY
J gene: TRBJ1-1; V gene: TRBV5-4; CDR3 protein: ASSYLLQGGTEAF
J gene: TRBJ2-7; V gene: TRBV28; CDR3 protein: ASSFPRTGGSSEQY
J gene: TRBJ2-7; V gene: TRBV2; CDR3 protein: ASSGPLAGEGTYEQY
J gene: TRBJ2-7; V gene: TRBV29-1; CDR3 protein: SAGLAGFEQY
J gene: TRBJ2-7; V gene: TRBV27; CDR3 protein: ASSLYGLVNEQY
J gene: TRBJ1-6; V gene: TRBV5-1; CDR3 protein: ASSLADRNSPLH
J gene: TRBJ2-2; V gene: TRBV15; CDR3 protein: ATSRRTGSNTGELF
J gene: TRBJ2-1; V gene: TRBV7-2; CDR3 protein: ASSLRRDSYNEQF
J gene: TRBJ1-1; V gene: TRBV6-5; CDR3 protein: ASRRGGETEAF
J gene: TRBJ1-2; V gene: TRBV7-2; CDR3 protein: ASSLALSGQHM
J gene: TRBJ2-1; V gene: TRBV28; CDR3 protein: ASRRQSSYNEQF
J gene: TRBJ1-5; V gene: TRBV21-1; CDR3 protein: ASSKASWTGDNQPQH
J gene: TRBJ2-5; V gene: TRBV6-6; CDR3 protein: ASSPTFEETQY
J gene: TRBJ2-7; V gene: TRBV7-6; CDR3 protein: ASSPTQGYEQY
J gene: TRBJ1-2; V gene: TRBV28; CDR3 protein: ASRPRDSYGYT
J gene: TRBJ1-5; V gene: TRBV2; CDR3 protein: ASSPEQGNQPQH
J gene: TRBJ2-7; V gene: TRBV27; CDR3 protein: ASSLGTGFEQY
J gene: TRBJ1-4; V gene: TRBV27; CDR3 protein: ASKRSPATNEKLF
J gene: TRBJ1-5; V gene: TRBV6-5; CDR3 protein: ASSYSVTDQPQH
J gene: TRBJ1-4; V gene: TRBV5-6; CDR3 protein: ASSAGTVVREKLF
J gene: TRBJ2-7; V gene: TRBV7-2; CDR3 protein: ASSPGQVNYEQY
J gene: TRBJ1-5; V gene: TRBV6-1; CDR3 protein: ASSEELGQPQH
J gene: TRBJ2-1; V gene: TRBV14; CDR3 protein: ASSQDILRGSYNEQF
J gene: TRBJ2-3; V gene: TRBV14; CDR3 protein: ASSHSRSARTDTQY
J gene: TRBJ1-5; V gene: TRBV28; CDR3 protein: ASSPLIQGINQPQH
J gene: TRBJ2-5; V gene: TRBV11-2; CDR3 protein: ASSPFGSETQY